These T cell receptor beta chains were read from a single sample in a study of STAT3 mutations in large granular lymphocyte leukemia. Clones were sequenced by immunoSEQ multiplex PCR, and TCRdb holds only the in-frame ones, with some missing. This table holds about 42,000 clones, about three quarters found once. The sample was PBMCs. The receptors were sampled from a human donor with T large granular lymphocyte leukemia. Some clones in this sample may be carry-over from other donors' samples. CDR3s include the opening cysteine and the closing phenylalanine or tryptophan. Each record gives: V gene, D gene, CDR3 length, CDR3 protein. The D gene is left open where the match is weak.

v_call: TRBV6-5; d_call: .; cdr3_length: 13; cdr3_aa: CASSASRVYGYTF
v_call: TRBV19; d_call: .; cdr3_length: 14; cdr3_aa: CASSPFAVDYGYTF
v_call: TRBV7-9; d_call: .; cdr3_length: 14; cdr3_aa: CASSSATQLGPQHF
v_call: TRBV11-2; d_call: .; cdr3_length: 15; cdr3_aa: CASRRLGSSYNEQFF
v_call: TRBV4-1; d_call: TRBD1; cdr3_length: 15; cdr3_aa: CASSKTWTGVEKLFF
v_call: TRBV5-1; d_call: TRBD2; cdr3_length: 14; cdr3_aa: CVSSSGTSGETQYF
v_call: TRBV11-2; d_call: .; cdr3_length: 13; cdr3_aa: CASSKGGGETQYF
v_call: TRBV19; d_call: TRBD2; cdr3_length: 15; cdr3_aa: CASTLTSGPQETQYF
v_call: TRBV13; d_call: .; cdr3_length: 14; cdr3_aa: CASSFRRGANVLTF
v_call: TRBV5-1; d_call: .; cdr3_length: 13; cdr3_aa: CASSLDKNTEAFF
v_call: TRBV6-5; d_call: .; cdr3_length: 15; cdr3_aa: CASSYTRTNTGELFF
v_call: TRBV11-2; d_call: .; cdr3_length: 12; cdr3_aa: CASSFANQPQHF
v_call: TRBV4-2; d_call: TRBD1; cdr3_length: 14; cdr3_aa: CASSQPQGDNEQFF
v_call: TRBV6-6; d_call: .; cdr3_length: 15; cdr3_aa: CASSYASSYTDTQYF
v_call: TRBV10-2; d_call: .; cdr3_length: 12; cdr3_aa: CASSEGNTEAFF
v_call: TRBV10-3; d_call: TRBD1; cdr3_length: 13; cdr3_aa: CASTGQGASEAFF
v_call: TRBV15; d_call: TRBD2; cdr3_length: 15; cdr3_aa: CATSNTSGGTDTQYF
v_call: TRBV5-1; d_call: .; cdr3_length: 13; cdr3_aa: CASSEDMNTEAFF
v_call: TRBV14; d_call: .; cdr3_length: 16; cdr3_aa: CASSQVWAPRNTEAFF
v_call: TRBV4-2; d_call: TRBD1; cdr3_length: 14; cdr3_aa: CASSQGTGTGELFF
v_call: TRBV6-5; d_call: TRBD2; cdr3_length: 15; cdr3_aa: CASSFTSGGGDTQYF
v_call: TRBV19; d_call: .; cdr3_length: 12; cdr3_aa: CANADSLYGYTF
v_call: TRBV6-6; d_call: .; cdr3_length: 14; cdr3_aa: CASQGAAPSYEQYF
v_call: TRBV11-2; d_call: .; cdr3_length: 14; cdr3_aa: CASSLGLGNYGYTF
v_call: TRBV4-2; d_call: TRBD1; cdr3_length: 15; cdr3_aa: CASSLTGGEDQPQHF
v_call: TRBV28; d_call: TRBD1; cdr3_length: 15; cdr3_aa: CASSSPGQGAYGYTF
v_call: TRBV9; d_call: .; cdr3_length: 13; cdr3_aa: CASSPEGGETQYF
v_call: TRBV6-5; d_call: .; cdr3_length: 13; cdr3_aa: CASSRDRNYGYTF
v_call: TRBV5-1; d_call: TRBD1; cdr3_length: 14; cdr3_aa: CASSYSTGDYGYTF
v_call: TRBV6-5; d_call: .; cdr3_length: 15; cdr3_aa: CASSYQTGRTYEQYF
v_call: TRBV4-3; d_call: .; cdr3_length: 17; cdr3_aa: CASSQERQATGVQPQHF
v_call: TRBV6-5; d_call: .; cdr3_length: 15; cdr3_aa: CASKPSGARGDTQYF
v_call: TRBV2; d_call: .; cdr3_length: 14; cdr3_aa: CASSVGFPGNTQYF
v_call: TRBV28; d_call: .; cdr3_length: 15; cdr3_aa: CASSPLTGQRQPQHF
v_call: TRBV28; d_call: .; cdr3_length: 16; cdr3_aa: CASSLGIGRSNQPQHF
v_call: TRBV5-6; d_call: .; cdr3_length: 15; cdr3_aa: CASSPRLASHYGYTF
v_call: TRBV28; d_call: .; cdr3_length: 17; cdr3_aa: CASSSAGAGGRGTEAFF
v_call: TRBV11-2; d_call: TRBD1; cdr3_length: 16; cdr3_aa: CASSFAGQKGSTEAFF
v_call: TRBV5-1; d_call: TRBD2; cdr3_length: 15; cdr3_aa: CASSLDSGEYNEQFF
v_call: TRBV7-9; d_call: .; cdr3_length: 15; cdr3_aa: CASSGGVGGGQPQHF
v_call: TRBV5-4; d_call: .; cdr3_length: 14; cdr3_aa: CASSLARGSTEAFF
v_call: TRBV19; d_call: .; cdr3_length: 14; cdr3_aa: CASSLGVSTDTQYF
v_call: TRBV7-9; d_call: .; cdr3_length: 15; cdr3_aa: CASSQDSQDDSPLHF
v_call: TRBV15; d_call: .; cdr3_length: 14; cdr3_aa: CATSRGTATGELFF
v_call: TRBV5-6; d_call: TRBD1; cdr3_length: 15; cdr3_aa: CASSFRTGDNSPLHF
v_call: TRBV6-5; d_call: .; cdr3_length: 13; cdr3_aa: CASYQGKGYGYTF
v_call: TRBV30; d_call: TRBD1; cdr3_length: 14; cdr3_aa: CAWSADRGYQPQHF
v_call: TRBV9; d_call: TRBD1; cdr3_length: 14; cdr3_aa: CASSAGQGTDTQYF
v_call: TRBV5-1; d_call: .; cdr3_length: 15; cdr3_aa: CASSRRAGIAEKLFF
v_call: TRBV10-3; d_call: .; cdr3_length: 14; cdr3_aa: CAIRGAFSTDTQYF
v_call: TRBV27; d_call: .; cdr3_length: 15; cdr3_aa: CASSLQGTLIQPQHF
v_call: TRBV11-2; d_call: .; cdr3_length: 15; cdr3_aa: CASSSFVGMNTEAFF
v_call: TRBV11-2; d_call: TRBD1; cdr3_length: 14; cdr3_aa: CASSLRQGNEKLFF
v_call: TRBV28; d_call: .; cdr3_length: 12; cdr3_aa: CATGRSNQPQHF
v_call: TRBV7-9; d_call: .; cdr3_length: 13; cdr3_aa: CASSTTMNTEAFF
v_call: TRBV25-1; d_call: TRBD1; cdr3_length: 11; cdr3_aa: CASNGQGRAFF